This entry concerns a single T cell receptor (beta chain). This record belongs to a study of control samples from healthy donors and cancer patients. Generated by immunoSEQ multiplex PCR, the TCRdb table keeps only in-frame clones and is missing some. Of around 90,000 clones listed, 70% to 90% are singletons. Germline V lookup: CDR1 SGHTA, CDR2 FQGTGA. This CDR3 has 13 residues. Trimming took off 4 bases at V and 6 bases at J, with 13 bases between the two ends. V is TRBV7-3 and J is TRBJ2-7; either TRBD1 or TRBD2 may fit D (5 bases each). The sample was blood. The receptor comes from a woman aged 40 to 50 in good health. CDR3 amino acids: CASSSRGGREQYF. The CDR3 nucleotides read TGTGCCAGCAGCTCCCGGGGCGGGCGCGAGCAGTACTTC. Variable domain in full (rest from reference TRBV7-3 and TRBJ2-7): GAGVSQTPSNKVTEKGKYVELRCDPISGHTALYWYRQSLGQGPEFLIYFQGTGAADDSGLPNDRFFAVRPEGSVSTLKIQRTERGDSAVYLCASSSRGGREQYFGPGTRLTVT.